This TCR beta chain was documented in a study of CD8+ T cells in alopecia areata. About the study: Tofacitinib dosing lasted 6 to 18 months, which was then followed by 6 months off drug.

Study-wide results and caveats: Relative to mice, TCR sharing across patients was less clear, a difference possibly HLA-related. Among the 100 top clones, expanded CD8+ clones, like scalp clonality, were significantly decreased by tofacitinib.

Documented treatment: oral pan-JAK inhibitor, 5-10 mg twice daily. A single count supports this clone. Its specificity is unknown. RNA, once extracted, was reverse transcribed into cDNA for use as the sequencing template. Only in-frame clones appear in the TCRdb table, and some are missing; sequencing was by immunoSEQ multiplex PCR. The sample lists around 60,000 clones; around 46% were seen once. The receptor was derived from a human donor with alopecia areata. The input for sequencing was CD8+ T cells sorted from blood, taken at approximately week 36, from a patient treated with tofacitinib.

The CDR3 DNA reads TGCAGCGTTGTGACTAGCGGGAGTTCCTACAATGAGCAGTTCTTC. Its translation is CSVVTSGSSYNEQFF. The chain couples TRBV29-1 to TRBJ2-1; 12 bases line up with TRBD2. The CDR3 is made up of 15 amino acids. J gave up 1 base and V 4 bases, and 2 bases lay outside the gene matches. CDR1 SQVTM and CDR2 ANQGSEA come from the germline V gene.